Listed here are 15 T cell receptor beta chains from one sample, sequenced in a study of T cells in Graves' hyperthyroidism and ophthalmopathy. Researchers amplified the TCR beta CDR3 regions from RNA transcripts. HTBI primers were the set used in a first-round RT-PCR of the TCR CDR3. TCRdb re-analysed the multiplex PCR reads in MiXCR, keeping a single row per CDR3 protein. The sample carries approximately 330,000 distinct CDR3 sequences, 18% recorded once. Material: blood. The receptors originated from a woman in her fifties or sixties with Graves' hyperthyroidism.

In its sample, this clonotype was seen many times. CDR3 DNA sequence: TGTGCCACCAGCAGAGGGTTTGGTAACACTGAAGCTTTCTTT. This gives the protein CATSRGFGNTEAFF. V gene TRBV15 combines with J gene TRBJ1-1, with D unclear. There are 14 residues in the CDR3. V lost 1 base, J lost 2 bases, and 8 bases lay in between. Germline loops: CDR1 LNHNV, CDR2 YYDKDF (reference sequence).

This chain links TRBV2 with TRBJ1-6; D might be TRBD1 (5 bases). CDR3 length: 15 residues. Trimming pared 6 bases from V and 8 bases from J, leaving 17 bases between. Per germline, CDR1 SNHLY and CDR2 FYNNEI. The CDR3 here is CASRQSPGGDSPLHF. The CDR3 DNA reads TGTGCCAGCAGGCAGTCTCCGGGGGGGGATTCACCCCTCCACTTT.

This clonotype has only a few counts. This chain connects TRBV6-5 to TRBJ2-7; D remains ambiguous. V was shortened by 0 bases and J by 4 bases, with 10 bases between the two germline ends. Germline loops: CDR1 MNHEY, CDR2 SVGAGI. The CDR3 has 14 amino acids. Here the CDR3 reads CASSYSNFGYEQYF. CDR3 nucleotide sequence: TGTGCCAGCAGTTACTCGAACTTTGGGTACGAGCAGTACTTC.

This clonotype was picked up a small number of times. V usage is TRBV29-1 and J usage is TRBJ2-1; the D gene is possibly TRBD2 (6 bases). CDR3 length: 14 residues. Between the trimmed V and J ends, which lost 0 bases and 6 bases, there was a span of 12 bases. The germline gives CDR1 SQVTM, CDR2 ANQGSEA. The CDR3 sequence is CSVEDGRSSNEQFF. CDR3 bases: TGCAGCGTTGAAGACGGGAGAAGCAGCAATGAGCAGTTCTTC.

As concerns this clonotype: Given a much more abundant clone one base away, this may be a read error. This chain uses TRBV4-2 with TRBJ2-5, with D possibly being TRBD1 or TRBD2 (5 bases each). Germline V gene data show CDR1 as LGHNA and CDR2 as YNFKEQ. The CDR3 is 16 residues long. Trimming removed 0 bases from V and 1 base from J, with 12 bases in between. In nucleotides, the CDR3 is TGTGCCAGCAGCCAAGATCTGCCCGGGGCCCAAGAGACCCAGTACTTC. It specifies CASSQDLPGAQETQYF.

The CDR3 DNA follows: TGTGCCAGCAGGATAGGGACGTTACGCTCTGGGGCCAACGTCCAAACTTTC. Translating gives CASRIGTLRSGANVQTF. The chain couples TRBV2 to TRBJ2-6; D could derive from TRBD1 or TRBD2 (5 bases each). Trimming stripped 6 bases from V and 19 bases from J, with 34 bases between. CDR3 length equals 17 residues. CDR1 and CDR2 (germline): SNHLY, FYNNEI.

This clonotype was counted between two and nine times. CDR3: CASSQSMRQDKNIQYF. CDR3 in DNA: TGTGCCAGCAGCCAATCGATGCGACAGGACAAAAACATTCAGTACTTC. This chain uses TRBV16 with TRBJ2-4; TRBD1 might be the D (6 bases). The CDR3 has 16 residues. V lost 0 bases and J 3 bases, leaving 12 bases between the germline ends. Germline CDR1 KGHSY, CDR2 FQNENV.

Many counts were recorded for this clonotype. This rearrangement joins TRBV6-2 or TRBV6-3 to TRBJ2-1; 7 bases map to TRBD1. CDR3 length: 14 amino acids. Germline CDR1 reads MNHEY; CDR2 reads SVGEGT. V was pared by 6 bases and J by 3 bases, with 5 bases of the junction left unmatched. The DNA for the CDR3 is TGTGCCAGCAGACGGGACAGAGTCTACAATGAGCAGTTCTTC. Translated, it gives CASRRDRVYNEQFF.

This rearrangement joins TRBV5-4 to TRBJ1-1; D gene uncertain. CDR3 size: 15 residues. V shed 4 bases and J shed 0 bases, with 13 bases lying between them. The germline V gene has CDR1 SGHNT and CDR2 YYREEE (reference sequence). CDR3 sequence: CASSPDGLMNTEAFF. The DNA for the CDR3 is TGTGCCAGCAGCCCTGACGGACTCATGAACACTGAAGCTTTCTTT.

This chain joins TRBV30 and TRBJ2-3; a weak D match, TRBD2 (7 bases). There are 14 residues in the CDR3. CDR1 and CDR2 (germline): GTSNPN, SVGIG (reference sequence). Trimming removed 8 bases at V and 1 base at J, with 16 bases between. CDR3 bases: TGTGCCCTGGACGGAGGGGGGGGCACAGATACGCAGTATTTT. This encodes CALDGGGGTDTQYF.

This clonotype was recorded a few times. The genes are TRBV6-1 and TRBJ1-6, with unresolved D. In germline, CDR1 is MNHNS, CDR2 SASEGT. V lost 8 bases and J lost 6, with 8 bases in between. This CDR3 comprises 12 residues. CDR3 amino acids: CASGPGNSPLHF. CDR3 coding DNA: TGTGCCAGCGGTCCGGGTAATTCACCCCTCCACTTT.

This clonotype was detected many times. The chain combines TRBV7-9 with TRBJ2-1; 10 bases map to TRBD2. The CDR3 has 15 residues. Per germline, CDR1 SEHNR and CDR2 FQNEAQ (reference sequence). Unmatched junction bases numbered 6, after V lost 6 bases and J lost 4 bases. This CDR3 is CASSFSGGKYNEQFF. As DNA, the CDR3 is TGTGCCAGCAGTTTTAGCGGGGGGAAATACAATGAGCAGTTCTTC.

This clonotype showed up many times. The rearrangement uses TRBV11-2 and TRBJ2-5; 7 nucleotides line up with TRBD1. The germline CDR1 and CDR2 sequences are SGHAT and FQNNGV. The CDR3 contains 14 residues. V was clipped by 4 bases and J by 5 bases; unmatched bases: 7. CDR3 DNA: TGTGCCAGCAGCTCCACGACAGGGACGGAGACCCAGTACTTC. Protein product: CASSSTTGTETQYF.

The chain employs TRBV5-1 and TRBJ1-4; D is ambiguous. The V end lost 0 bases, the J end lost 0 bases, and 6 bases lay between the germline ends. The length of the CDR3 is 15 residues. CDR1 SGHRS and CDR2 YFSETQ come from the germline V gene. The CDR3 nucleotides are TGCGCCAGCAGCTTGGAGTGGCCAACTAATGAAAAACTGTTTTTT. Its translation is CASSLEWPTNEKLFF.

This clonotype showed up many times. J is TRBJ1-1 and V is TRBV18, with D tentatively TRBD1 (5 bases). The CDR3 sequence is 12 residues long. V lost 4 bases, J lost 6 bases, and 9 bases lay in between. The germline gives CDR1 KGHSH, CDR2 LQKENI. In DNA form, the CDR3 reads TGTGCCAGCTCACAGGACATGGCTGAAGCTTTCTTT. It is translated as CASSQDMAEAFF.